A single sample is the source of the 31 T cell receptor beta chains below, sequenced in a study of blood T cell repertoires in COVID-19. The method was immunoSEQ multiplex PCR; TCRdb's version includes in-frame clones alone and lacks a portion of them. The sample has 150,000 or so clones; around nine tenths are singletons. The material sequenced was peripheral blood. The receptors were sampled from an older woman with acute or convalescent COVID-19.

The V gene is TRBV28, the J gene TRBJ1-6; D unclear. The germline V gene has CDR1 MDHEN and CDR2 SYDVKM. Deletions cut 6 bases from V and 0 bases from J, with 15 bases between. CDR3 length equals 17 residues. The chain's CDR3 is CASSLSHASSYNSPLHF. In DNA form, the CDR3 reads TGTGCCAGCAGCCTAAGTCACGCGAGCTCCTATAATTCACCCCTCCACTTT.

The V gene is TRBV19, the J gene TRBJ2-2; 7 positions agree with TRBD1. Trimming removed 4 bases from V and 0 bases from J; junction bases left unmatched: 5. CDR1 and CDR2 from the germline V gene are LNHDA and SQIVND (reference sequence). The length of the CDR3 is 16 residues. CDR3 coding DNA: TGTGCCAGTAGTACATGGGGACAGACGAACACCGGGGAGCTGTTTTTT. Translating gives CASSTWGQTNTGELFF.

The DNA of the CDR3 is TGTGCCAGCAGCAAAGCGGGGGGCTCGTCCTACGAGCAGTACTTC. It translates to CASSKAGGSSYEQYF. This chain connects TRBV2 to TRBJ2-7; 9 nucleotides align to TRBD2. The CDR3 length is 15 residues. Germline loops: CDR1 SNHLY, CDR2 FYNNEI. V lost 6 bases, J lost 1 base, and 7 bases stayed unmatched.

V is TRBV5-5 and J is TRBJ1-5, with 7 bases matching TRBD1. This CDR3 spans 16 amino acids. Trimming cost V 4 bases and J 0 bases; bases outside gene matches: 7. Germline V lookup: CDR1 SGHKS, CDR2 YYEKEE (reference sequence). DNA for the CDR3: TGTGCCAGCAGCCTACTGACAGGGAATAGCAATCAGCCCCAGCATTTT. As protein: CASSLLTGNSNQPQHF.

The chain has TRBV5-4 and TRBJ1-1; 12 positions match TRBD1. The CDR3 loop spans 16 amino acids. The ends lost 0 bases at V and 4 bases at J; junction bases unmatched: 4. From germline, CDR1 is SGHNT and CDR2 YYREEE (reference sequence). The CDR3 sequence: CASSLAGTGGFTEAFF. CDR3 bases: TGTGCCAGCAGCTTGGCAGGGACAGGGGGCTTCACTGAAGCTTTCTTT.

This sequence joins TRBV5-1 and TRBJ1-2; D is unresolved. Germline V CDR1 and CDR2: SGHRS, YFSETQ. This CDR3 region has 16 residues. Trimming cost V 0 bases and J 0 bases, with 12 bases left between them. The CDR3 sequence: CASSLDGDPANYGYTF. CDR3 in DNA: TGCGCCAGCAGCTTGGACGGGGATCCAGCTAACTATGGCTACACCTTC.

The V call is TRBV3-1 (or the pseudogene TRBV3-2), the J call TRBJ2-1, with D perhaps TRBD2 (6 bases). CDR3 length equals 15 residues. V lost 0 bases, J lost 10 bases, and 16 bases lay in between. Germline-derived CDR1 and CDR2 are LGHDT and YNNKEL (reference sequence). CDR3 in amino acids: CASSQDGGLAREQFF. Here the CDR3 DNA reads TGTGCCAGCAGCCAAGATGGGGGACTCGCGAGGGAGCAGTTCTTC.

The chain recombines TRBV6-5 with TRBJ1-6; D gene ambiguous. The germline V gene encodes CDR1 MNHEY and CDR2 SVGAGI. The germline V and J ends were trimmed by 2 bases and 7 bases, with 12 bases remaining between them. The CDR3 runs to 15 residues. The CDR3 region has the DNA TGTGCCAGCAGTTACGCCGTGGCGGGGAATTCACCCCTCCACTTT. The encoded protein is CASSYAVAGNSPLHF.

The V and J genes are TRBV5-1 and TRBJ1-3, with TRBD1 matching 7 bases. With V trimmed by 0 bases and J by 9 bases, 3 bases remained unmatched. The CDR3 has 13 amino acids. Germline V gene data show CDR1 as SGHRS and CDR2 as YFSETQ. CDR3 in amino acids: CASSLGQGGTIYF. The CDR3 DNA reads as TGCGCCAGCAGCTTGGGACAGGGTGGCACCATATATTTT.

The chain combines TRBV10-3 with TRBJ2-2; D not certain. Trimming shortened V by 4 bases and J by 1 base, and 10 bases separated the two germline ends. This CDR3 spans 15 amino acids. Germline assignment: CDR1 ENHRY and CDR2 SYGVKD. CDR3 in amino acids: CAISGVALNTGELFF. The CDR3 DNA reads as TGTGCCATCAGTGGGGTAGCCTTGAACACCGGGGAGCTGTTTTTT.

The chain recombines TRBV3-1 (or the pseudogene TRBV3-2) with TRBJ1-2; D gene ambiguous. Germline CDR1 LGHDT, CDR2 YNNKEL (reference sequence). This CDR3 has 13 residues. The ends were cut back, 0 bases at V and 4 bases at J, with 6 bases in the middle. The CDR3 sequence: CASSQEVSYGYTF. The CDR3 region has the DNA TGTGCCAGCAGCCAAGAGGTCAGCTATGGCTACACCTTC.

The V gene is TRBV14, the J gene TRBJ2-7, with 12 nucleotides matching TRBD1. The germline CDR1 and CDR2 sequences are SGHDN and FVKESK. Trimming cost V 5 bases and J 4 bases; bases outside gene matches: 9. The CDR3 contains 16 residues. The CDR3 here is CASSSLGTGGIYEQYF. Written as DNA, the CDR3 is TGTGCCAGCAGCTCGTTGGGGACAGGGGGCATATACGAGCAGTACTTC.

The V gene is TRBV6-5, the J gene TRBJ1-1; 9 positions agree with TRBD1. The CDR3 extends over 15 amino acids. Germline V gene lookup returns CDR1 MNHEY and CDR2 SVGAGI. V lost 6 bases to trimming and J lost 4 bases; unmatched junction nucleotides: 9. CDR3 in amino acids: CASRLQTGGFTEAFF. The CDR3 region has the DNA TGTGCCAGCAGACTCCAGACAGGGGGTTTCACTGAAGCTTTCTTT.

J is TRBJ1-3 and V is TRBV4-2; D call uncertain. Trimming removed 0 bases from V and 9 bases from J, with 15 bases in between. Germline V gives CDR1 LGHNA, CDR2 YNFKEQ. The CDR3 totals 15 residues. The CDR3 reads CASSQDIWEDGTIYF. The CDR3 DNA follows: TGTGCCAGCAGCCAAGATATATGGGAGGACGGCACCATATATTTT.

This clone showed up just once. V is TRBV10-3 and J is TRBJ1-2, with D tentatively TRBD1 (6 bases). Germline V gene data show CDR1 as ENHRY and CDR2 as SYGVKD. The CDR3 contains 13 residues. Trimming shortened V by 3 bases and J by 8 bases, and 13 bases separated the two germline ends. The DNA of the CDR3 is TGTGCCATCAGTGACCGCAGGGGAGACGGCTACACCTTC. Residues: CAISDRRGDGYTF.

The CDR3 reads CASSIGAWETQYF. In DNA, the CDR3 is TGTGCCAGTAGTATAGGGGCCTGGGAGACCCAGTACTTC. The chain carries TRBV19 and TRBJ2-5; D remains ambiguous. Trimming took 1 base from V and 5 from J, leaving 8 bases between them. Per the germline V gene, CDR1 is LNHDA and CDR2 is SQIVND (reference sequence). The CDR3 spans 13 residues.

V and J are TRBV11-3 and TRBJ1-1; 8 bases agree with TRBD1. The CDR3 is 13 residues long. Per germline, CDR1 SGHNT and CDR2 YENEEA. The ends lost 4 bases at V and 5 bases at J; junction bases unmatched: 3. The CDR3 DNA follows: TGTGCCAGCAGCTCCCACAGGGGGACTGAAGCTTTCTTT. Protein: CASSSHRGTEAFF.

J is TRBJ2-3 and V is TRBV4-3; 15 nucleotides line up with TRBD2. Germline loops: CDR1 LGHNA, CDR2 YSLEER. This CDR3 is 16 amino acids long. Trimming at V came to 4 bases and at J to 5 bases, leaving 4 bases not matched to a gene. The CDR3 DNA is TGCGCCAGCAGCCCTCGGACTAGCGGGGGGGGAGATACGCAGTATTTT. Translation gives CASSPRTSGGGDTQYF.

The chain uses TRBV19 and TRBJ1-4; the match to TRBD1 covers 7 bases. J gave up 0 bases and V 0 bases, and 10 bases lay outside the gene matches. Germline V gene sequence: CDR1 LNHDA, CDR2 SQIVND (reference sequence). The CDR3 is 19 amino acids. This CDR3 reads CASSIDSSAGGATNEKLFF. In nucleotides, the CDR3 is TGTGCCAGTAGTATAGATTCGTCGGCAGGGGGTGCAACTAATGAAAAACTGTTTTTT. Supplemented by reference TRBV19 and TRBJ1-4, the full variable domain reads DGGITQSPKYLFRKEGQNVTLSCEQNLNHDAMYWYRQDPGQGLRLIYYSQIVNDFQKGDIAEGYSVSREKKESFPLTVTSAQKNPTAFYLCASSIDSSAGGATNEKLFFGSGTQLSVL.

The chain has TRBV30 and TRBJ1-6; tentatively, D is TRBD1 (6 bases). There are 13 residues in the CDR3. CDR1 is GTSNPN and CDR2 is SVGIG in the germline V gene (reference sequence). Trimming stripped 2 bases from V and 13 bases from J, with 15 bases between. DNA of the CDR3: TGTGCCTGGAGTACCCTCACAGGGATTCCCCTCCACTTT. It encodes CAWSTLTGIPLHF.

The V call is TRBV6-5, the J call TRBJ2-2; the D is unclear. This CDR3 contains 15 residues. Per germline, CDR1 MNHEY and CDR2 SVGAGI. Trimming cost V 0 bases and J 0 bases, with 5 bases left between them. The CDR3 is CASSYSGANTGELFF. The CDR3 DNA follows: TGTGCCAGCAGTTACTCTGGAGCGAACACCGGGGAGCTGTTTTTT.

This clone was seen only a few times. The chain joins TRBV4-2 to TRBJ1-2; D is ambiguous. Germline values: CDR1 LGHNA, CDR2 YNFKEQ. V lost 0 bases, J lost 6 bases, and 26 bases lay in between. The CDR3 is made up of 19 amino acids. CDR3 coding DNA: TGTGCCAGCAGCCAAGATGCTCTCCCCCGCGGGCAGGTCGAAAATGGCTACACCTTC. Translated, it gives CASSQDALPRGQVENGYTF.

V is TRBV10-3 and J is TRBJ1-2; tentatively, D is TRBD1 (6 bases). This CDR3 region has 15 residues. Germline CDR1 reads ENHRY; CDR2 reads SYGVKD. Deletions cut 2 bases from V and 5 bases from J, with 15 bases between. CDR3 in DNA: TGTGCCATCAGTGAGGCTCAGCAGGGGCGATATGGCTACACCTTC. This gives the protein CAISEAQQGRYGYTF.

The DNA for the CDR3 is TGTGCCGAGGGGGGGTTTGCCACCGGGGAGCTGTTTTTT. The encoded protein is CAEGGFATGELFF. V usage is TRBV6-5 and J usage is TRBJ2-2, with D possibly TRBD2 on 7 matching bases. V was clipped by 11 bases and J by 4 bases, with 14 bases between them. Germline CDR1 reads MNHEY; CDR2 reads SVGAGI. The CDR3 runs 13 residues.

The rearrangement joins TRBV29-1 to TRBJ2-5, with D possibly being TRBD1 (6 bases). The CDR3 totals 13 residues. Germline CDR1 and CDR2: SQVTM and ANQGSEA. V was cut by 3 bases and J by 7 bases, with 15 bases left in between. The CDR3: CSVERQAEGTQYF. In DNA, the CDR3 is TGCAGCGTTGAGCGACAGGCCGAGGGGACCCAGTACTTC.

The chain recombines TRBV18 with TRBJ1-6; 9 bases fit TRBD1. V lost 10 bases and J lost 5; bases outside the gene matches: 6. This CDR3 spans 14 amino acids. Germline V CDR1 and CDR2: KGHSH, LQKENI. The CDR3 loop is CATVRDRDNSPLHF. The DNA for the CDR3 is TGTGCCACCGTACGGGACAGGGATAATTCACCCCTCCACTTT.

A single count supports this clone. The chain employs TRBV9 and TRBJ1-6; 7 nucleotides line up with TRBD1. Germline CDR1 and CDR2: SGDLS and YYNGEE. CDR3 length equals 15 residues. After removal of 4 bases from V and 6 bases from J, the junction contained 7 bases not matched to a gene. The CDR3 DNA follows: TGTGCCAGCAGCCCCCAGGGACAGTCTAATTCACCCCTCCACTTT. Its translation: CASSPQGQSNSPLHF. The variable domain in full, completed from reference TRBV9 and TRBJ1-6, reads DSGVTQTPKHLITATGQRVTLRCSPRSGDLSVYWYQQSLDQGLQFLIQYYNGEERAKGNILERFSAQQFPDLHSELNLSSLELGDSALYFCASSPQGQSNSPLHFGNGTRLTVT.

The chain uses TRBV5-1 and TRBJ1-3, with D tentatively TRBD1 (5 bases). CDR1 is SGHRS and CDR2 is YFSETQ in the germline V gene. V shed 4 bases and J shed 2 bases, with 7 bases lying between them. The CDR3 sequence is 13 residues long. The CDR3 here is CASSPGTGNTIYF. For the CDR3, the DNA is TGCGCCAGCAGCCCAGGGACTGGAAACACCATATATTTT.

CDR3 DNA: TGTGCCAGCAGCCAAAAAGGGACTAGGGGCTACAATGAGCAGTTCTTC. Translation: CASSQKGTRGYNEQFF. The chain couples TRBV7-3 to TRBJ2-1, with 8 positions matching TRBD2. Germline CDR1 is SGHTA and CDR2 is FQGTGA. The CDR3 contains 16 residues. V shed 5 bases and J 3 bases; nucleotides not matched to a gene: 9. Combining the CDR3 with reference TRBV7-3 and TRBJ2-1 gives the whole variable domain GAGVSQTPSNKVTEKGKYVELRCDPISGHTALYWYRQSLGQGPEFLIYFQGTGAADDSGLPNDRFFAVRPEGSVSTLKIQRTERGDSAVYLCASSQKGTRGYNEQFFGPGTRLTVL.

CDR3: CASRRGQDTEAFF. The CDR3, as DNA: TGCGCCAGCCGCCGGGGGCAAGACACTGAAGCTTTCTTT. The chain combines TRBV4-1 with TRBJ1-1; perhaps TRBD1 as D (6 bases). Germline CDR1 reads MGHRA; CDR2 reads YSYEKL. This CDR3 has 13 amino acids. Trimming took 8 bases from V and 3 from J, leaving 13 bases between them.

The V and J genes are TRBV5-8 and TRBJ1-4; D not resolved. CDR3 length: 15 amino acids. The V and J ends lost 1 base and 1 base respectively, with 8 bases between them. CDR1 is SGHTS and CDR2 is YDEGEE in the germline V gene. CDR3 amino acids: CASSLLRRTNEKLFF. Here the CDR3 DNA reads TGTGCCAGCAGCTTGTTGAGAAGAACTAATGAAAAACTGTTTTTT.